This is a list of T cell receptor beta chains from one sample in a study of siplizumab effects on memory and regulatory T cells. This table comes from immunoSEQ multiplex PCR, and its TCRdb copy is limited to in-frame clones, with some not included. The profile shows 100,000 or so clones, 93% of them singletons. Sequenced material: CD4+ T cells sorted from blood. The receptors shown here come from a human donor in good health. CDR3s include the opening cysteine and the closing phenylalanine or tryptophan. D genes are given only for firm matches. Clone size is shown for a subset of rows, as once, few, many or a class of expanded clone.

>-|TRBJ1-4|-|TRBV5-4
CASSLEGRGNEKLFF
TGTGCCAGCAGCTTGGAGGGACGGGGGAATGAAAAACTGTTTTTT
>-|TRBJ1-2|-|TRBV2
CASSSQTFYGYTF
TGTGCCAGCAGTTCACAGACCTTCTATGGCTACACCTTC
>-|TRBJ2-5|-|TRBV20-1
CSARDEETQYF
TGCAGTGCTAGAGATGAGGAGACCCAGTACTTC
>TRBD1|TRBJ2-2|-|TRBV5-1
CASSPGQEAGELFF
TGCGCCAGCAGCCCCGGACAGGAGGCTGGGGAGCTGTTTTTT
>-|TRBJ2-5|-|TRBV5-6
CASSSMSYPGETQYF
TGTGCCAGCAGCTCAATGTCCTACCCAGGGGAGACCCAGTACTTC
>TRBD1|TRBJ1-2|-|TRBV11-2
CASSLDLMGQTF
TGTGCCAGCAGCTTAGACCTAATGGGACAGACCTTC
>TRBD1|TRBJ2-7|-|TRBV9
CASSVGTGFYEQYF
TGTGCCAGCAGCGTAGGGACAGGCTTCTACGAGCAGTACTTC
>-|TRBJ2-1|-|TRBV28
CASSLGGRRGNEQFF
TGTGCCAGCAGTTTGGGGGGGCGTCGGGGCAATGAGCAGTTCTTC
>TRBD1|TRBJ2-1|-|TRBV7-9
CASSPETGGLSYNEQFF
TGTGCCAGCAGCCCCGAGACAGGGGGCCTCTCCTACAATGAGCAGTTCTTC
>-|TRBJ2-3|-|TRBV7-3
CASSSISHGIGADTQYF
TGTGCCAGCAGCTCAATAAGCCACGGGATAGGGGCAGATACGCAGTATTTT
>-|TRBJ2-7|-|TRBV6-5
CASSSGRVYEQYF
TGTGCCAGCAGTTCCGGACGGGTCTACGAGCAGTACTTC
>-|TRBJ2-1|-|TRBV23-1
CASRFGTDFYNEQFF
TGCGCCAGCCGGTTCGGAACGGACTTCTACAATGAGCAGTTCTTC
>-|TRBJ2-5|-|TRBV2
CASSETGIPQETQYF
TGTGCCAGCAGTGAGACCGGGATACCTCAAGAGACCCAGTACTTC
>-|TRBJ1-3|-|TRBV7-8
CASSFSGTRSGNTIYF
TGTGCCAGCAGCTTCTCGGGGACTCGCTCTGGAAACACCATATATTTT
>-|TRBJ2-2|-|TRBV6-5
CASSPAASTGELFF
TGTGCCAGCAGCCCGGCAGCCAGTACCGGGGAGCTGTTTTTT
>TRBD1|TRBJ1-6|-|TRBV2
CASTGPGTGVNNSPLHF
TGTGCCAGCACCGGCCCCGGGACAGGGGTAAATAATTCACCCCTCCACTTT
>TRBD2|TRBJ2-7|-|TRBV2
CAGTSGSIDEQYF
TGTGCCGGAACTAGCGGGAGTATTGACGAGCAGTACTTC
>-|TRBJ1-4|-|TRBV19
CASRGYRDANEKLFF
TGTGCCAGTAGGGGGTACAGGGACGCTAATGAAAAACTGTTTTTT
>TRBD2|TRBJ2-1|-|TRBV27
CASSWVSSGSPVEQFF
TGTGCCAGCAGTTGGGTTTCTAGCGGGAGTCCGGTTGAGCAGTTCTTC
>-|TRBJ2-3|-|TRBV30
CAWSVSGGDTQYF
TGTGCCTGGAGTGTCTCTGGGGGAGATACGCAGTATTTT
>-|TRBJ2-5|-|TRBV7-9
CASSTAGGGDQETQYF
TGTGCCAGCAGCACCGCAGGAGGTGGGGACCAAGAGACCCAGTACTTC
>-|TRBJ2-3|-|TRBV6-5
CASRGSTDTQYF
TGTGCCAGCAGGGGCAGCACAGATACGCAGTATTTT
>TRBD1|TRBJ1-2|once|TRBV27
CASSRSGQGENGYTF
TGTGCCAGCAGCAGATCGGGACAGGGGGAAAATGGCTACACCTTC
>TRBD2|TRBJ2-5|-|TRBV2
CASSEAGLATETQYF
TGTGCCAGCAGCGAAGCGGGACTAGCGACCGAGACCCAGTACTTC
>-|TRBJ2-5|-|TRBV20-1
CSARFEETQYF
TGCAGTGCTCGCTTTGAAGAGACCCAGTACTTC
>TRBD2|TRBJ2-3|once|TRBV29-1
CSVATSGSSDTQYF
TGCAGCGTCGCGACTAGCGGGAGCTCAGATACGCAGTATTTT
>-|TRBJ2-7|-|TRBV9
CASSEQGLEQYF
TGTGCCAGCAGCGAGCAGGGACTCGAGCAGTACTTC